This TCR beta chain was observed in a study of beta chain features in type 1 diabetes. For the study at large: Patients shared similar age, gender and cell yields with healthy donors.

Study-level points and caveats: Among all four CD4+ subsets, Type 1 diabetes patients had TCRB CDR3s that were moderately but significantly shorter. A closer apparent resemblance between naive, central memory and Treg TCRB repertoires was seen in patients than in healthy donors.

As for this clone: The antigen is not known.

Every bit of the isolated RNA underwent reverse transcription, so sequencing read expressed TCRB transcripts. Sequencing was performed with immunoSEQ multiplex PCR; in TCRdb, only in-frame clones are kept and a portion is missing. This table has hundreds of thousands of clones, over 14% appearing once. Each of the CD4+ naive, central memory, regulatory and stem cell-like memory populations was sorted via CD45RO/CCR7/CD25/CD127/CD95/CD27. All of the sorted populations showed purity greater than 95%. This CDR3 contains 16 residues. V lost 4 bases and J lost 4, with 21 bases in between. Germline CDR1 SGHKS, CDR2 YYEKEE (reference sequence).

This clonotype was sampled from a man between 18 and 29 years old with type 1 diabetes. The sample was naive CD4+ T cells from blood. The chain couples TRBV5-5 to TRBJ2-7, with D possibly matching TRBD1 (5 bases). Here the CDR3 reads CASSLLKDQGSYEQYF. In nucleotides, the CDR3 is TGTGCCAGCAGCCTACTCAAAGATCAGGGTTCGTACGAGCAGTACTTC.